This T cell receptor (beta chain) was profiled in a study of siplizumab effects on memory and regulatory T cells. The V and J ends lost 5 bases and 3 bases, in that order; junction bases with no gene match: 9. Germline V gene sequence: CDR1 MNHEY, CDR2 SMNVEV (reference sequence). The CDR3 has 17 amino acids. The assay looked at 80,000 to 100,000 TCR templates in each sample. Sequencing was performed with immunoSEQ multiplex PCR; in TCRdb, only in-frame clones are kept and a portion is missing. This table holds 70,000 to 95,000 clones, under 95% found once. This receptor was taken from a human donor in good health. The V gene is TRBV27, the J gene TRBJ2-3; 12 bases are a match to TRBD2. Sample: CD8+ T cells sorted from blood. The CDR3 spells CASSPIRLAGVTDTQYF. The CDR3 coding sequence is TGTGCCAGCAGTCCGATCCGACTAGCGGGAGTTACAGATACGCAGTATTTT.